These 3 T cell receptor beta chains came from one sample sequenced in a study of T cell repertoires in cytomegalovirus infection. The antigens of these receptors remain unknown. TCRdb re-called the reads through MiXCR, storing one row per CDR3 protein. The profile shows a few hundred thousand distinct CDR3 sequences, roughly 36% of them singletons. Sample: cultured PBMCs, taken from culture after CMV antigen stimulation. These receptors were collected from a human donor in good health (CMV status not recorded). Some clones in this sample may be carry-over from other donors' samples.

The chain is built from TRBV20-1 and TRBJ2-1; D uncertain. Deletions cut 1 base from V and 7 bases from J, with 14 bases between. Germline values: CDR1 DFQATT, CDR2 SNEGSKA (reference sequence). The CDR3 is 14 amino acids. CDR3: CSARGNFARNEQFF. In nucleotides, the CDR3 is TGCAGTGCTAGAGGTAACTTTGCACGGAATGAGCAGTTCTTC.

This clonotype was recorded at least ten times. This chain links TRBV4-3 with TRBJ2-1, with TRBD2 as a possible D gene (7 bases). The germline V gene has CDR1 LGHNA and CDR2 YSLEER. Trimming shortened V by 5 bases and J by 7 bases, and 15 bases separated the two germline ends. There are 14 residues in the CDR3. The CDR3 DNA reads TGCGCCAGCAGCGTACACGGGGGGACAAATGAGCAGTTCTTC. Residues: CASSVHGGTNEQFF.

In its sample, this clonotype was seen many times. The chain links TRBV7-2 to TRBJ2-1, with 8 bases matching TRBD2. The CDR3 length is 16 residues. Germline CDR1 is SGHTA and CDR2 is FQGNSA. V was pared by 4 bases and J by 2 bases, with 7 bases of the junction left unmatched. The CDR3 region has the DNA TGTGCCAGCAGCTCCCTACCAGCGGGGGCCTACAATGAGCAGTTCTTC. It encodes CASSSLPAGAYNEQFF. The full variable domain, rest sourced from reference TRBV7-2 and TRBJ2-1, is GAGVSQSPSNKVTEKGKDVELRCDPISGHTALYWYRQSLGQGLEFLIYFQGNSAPDKSGLPSDRFSAERTGGSVSTLTIQRTQQEDSAVYLCASSSLPAGAYNEQFFGPGTRLTVL.